This T cell receptor (beta chain) was identified during a study of T cell responses to AZD1222 COVID-19 vaccine. As for the study in general: It was second doses at about 4 or about 12 weeks that were pooled.

Generated by immunoSEQ multiplex PCR, the TCRdb table keeps only in-frame clones and is missing some. The sample holds 120,000 or so clones, about 88% seen once. The CDR3 has 14 amino acids. Losses at the gene ends were 7 bases for V and 6 bases for J; bases not matched to a gene: 9. CDR1 and CDR2 from the germline V gene are MNHEY and SVGAGI. The chain combines TRBV6-5 with TRBJ1-1, with 9 nucleotides matching TRBD1. This TCR was recovered from an adult in good health. This specimen consisted of peripheral blood, obtained on day 0 of AZD1222 vaccination. The CDR3 protein is CASNIQGARSEAFF. CDR3 DNA: TGTGCCAGCAACATACAGGGGGCGAGGTCTGAAGCTTTCTTT.